Listed below are T cell receptor beta chains from one sample, sequenced in a study of control samples from healthy donors and cancer patients. Some clones are missing from TCRdb's copy, which holds only in-frame ones; the method was immunoSEQ multiplex PCR. The data show 150,000 to 200,000 clones, just under 95% seen once. Sequences were obtained from blood. Receptor source: a woman between 35 and 50 years old in good health. Both conserved end residues are part of each CDR3. The D gene is left open where the match is weak. The listing skips clone size in some rows; elsewhere it reads once, few, many or a size class.

len,v_gene,d_gene,abundance,j_gene,CDR3nt,CDR3aa
14,TRBV21-1,NA,NA,TRBJ1-2,TGTGCCAGCAGCAAAGAAAGGGGCCCAAATGGCTACACCTTC,CASSKERGPNGYTF
17,TRBV29-1,TRBD2,NA,TRBJ2-1,TGCAGCGTGAGACTAGCGGGAGGGAGCGGCCCCTACAATGAGCAGTTCTTC,CSVRLAGGSGPYNEQFF
15,TRBV5-1,NA,NA,TRBJ1-4,TGCGCCAGCAGCTGGGGTTGGAGTGGAAATGAAAAACTGTTTTTT,CASSWGWSGNEKLFF
14,TRBV6-6,NA,NA,TRBJ1-2,TGTGCCAGCAGTTACCTCCGGGCCAACTATGGCTACACCTTC,CASSYLRANYGYTF
16,TRBV18,NA,NA,TRBJ1-6,TGTGCCAGCTCGTCCACAGGGTCGACCTATAATTCACCCCTCCACTTT,CASSSTGSTYNSPLHF
15,TRBV4-3,NA,NA,TRBJ2-3,TGCGCCAGCAGCCAAGATGGAGTAGCATGGGATACGCAGTATTTT,CASSQDGVAWDTQYF
16,TRBV7-2,TRBD1,NA,TRBJ2-5,TGTGCCAGCAGCTTAGCCGGACAGGGGGTGTCAGAGACCCAGTACTTC,CASSLAGQGVSETQYF
15,TRBV5-1,NA,few,TRBJ1-4,TGCGCCAGCAGCTTGAGCCACGGGACTAATGAAAAACTGTTTTTT,CASSLSHGTNEKLFF
16,TRBV11-3,NA,NA,TRBJ2-2,TGTGCCAGCAGCTCCCGGACAGACCCGAACACCGGGGAGCTGTTTTTT,CASSSRTDPNTGELFF
14,TRBV18,NA,NA,TRBJ1-5,TGTGCCAGCTCACCACCAGGGGGCAATCAGCCCCAGCATTTT,CASSPPGGNQPQHF
12,TRBV9,TRBD2,NA,TRBJ2-1,TGTGCCACGGGAGGGCCACGCAATGAGCAGTTCTTC,CATGGPRNEQFF
15,TRBV6-2/TRBV6-3,TRBD1,NA,TRBJ2-7,TGTGCCAGCAGTCGCCGGGACAGCCTCTCCTACGAGCAGTACTTC,CASSRRDSLSYEQYF
14,TRBV5-1,TRBD2,NA,TRBJ2-7,TGCGCCAGCAGCTTCACGGGAGGGAACTACGAGCAGTACTTC,CASSFTGGNYEQYF
12,TRBV13,NA,NA,TRBJ2-1,TGTGCCAGCAGCTCGGACAACAATGAGCAGTTCTTC,CASSSDNNEQFF
15,TRBV6-2/TRBV6-3,NA,NA,TRBJ1-5,TGTGCCAGCAGTTACATGTGGGTTAAAAATCAGCCCCAGCATTTT,CASSYMWVKNQPQHF
16,TRBV4-1,TRBD1,once,TRBJ1-1,TGCGCCAGCAGCCACTACGACCGGGACAGCGGGGCTGAAGCTTTCTTT,CASSHYDRDSGAEAFF
14,TRBV6-5,TRBD1,NA,TRBJ1-1,TGTGCCAGCAGGCGGGACAGGGACTACACTGAAGCTTTCTTT,CASRRDRDYTEAFF
14,TRBV9,NA,once,TRBJ1-1,TGTGCCAGCAGCCCCTCCCCCACCCTAAAGGAAGCTTTCTTT,CASSPSPTLKEAFF
16,TRBV25-1,TRBD1,NA,TRBJ1-1,TGTGCCAGCAGGTCGACCGGGACAGCCGTTGGGTCTGAAGCTTTCTTT,CASRSTGTAVGSEAFF
15,TRBV11-2,TRBD2,NA,TRBJ2-2,TGTGCCAGCAGCCCTAGCGGGAGACACACCGGGGAGCTGTTTTTT,CASSPSGRHTGELFF
15,TRBV18,TRBD1,NA,TRBJ1-1,TGTGCCAGCTCACGACACAGGGGACAGAACACTGAAGCTTTCTTT,CASSRHRGQNTEAFF
15,TRBV15,TRBD1,once,TRBJ2-3,TGTGCCACCAGCAGATGGCAGACAGGGATGAATACGCAGTATTTT,CATSRWQTGMNTQYF
14,TRBV5-1,NA,NA,TRBJ2-7,TGCGCCAGCAGCTTGAATCTAGCGTCGGGCGAGCAGTACTTC,CASSLNLASGEQYF
16,TRBV9,TRBD1,NA,TRBJ2-3,TGTGCCAGCACCAGAGCACAGGGGCTCGGCACAGATACGCAGTATTTT,CASTRAQGLGTDTQYF
13,TRBV3-1/TRBV3-2,NA,NA,TRBJ2-3,TGTGCCAGCAGAGGGGGAGGCACAGATACGCAGTATTTT,CASRGGGTDTQYF
18,TRBV6-2/TRBV6-3,TRBD2,NA,TRBJ2-7,TGTGCCAGCAGTTACGATCTGCTAGCGGGGGTGGTGGTCTACGAGCAGTACTTC,CASSYDLLAGVVVYEQYF
15,TRBV7-2,TRBD1,NA,TRBJ1-5,TGTGCCAGCAGCTCCCGCAGGGGGGCGATTCAGCCCCAGCATTTT,CASSSRRGAIQPQHF
12,TRBV7-8,NA,once,TRBJ2-5,TGTGCCAGCACTGGATACCAAGAGACCCAGTACTTC,CASTGYQETQYF
13,TRBV12-3/TRBV12-4,NA,NA,TRBJ1-6,TGTGCCAGCAGGAACTCCTATAATTCACCCCTCCACTTT,CASRNSYNSPLHF
15,TRBV7-3,TRBD1,NA,TRBJ2-4,TGTGCCAGCAGCTCTACGGACAGGGTGTTAGACATTCAGTACTTC,CASSSTDRVLDIQYF
13,TRBV30,NA,NA,TRBJ1-2,TGTGCCTGGAGTGTACGGGGAATAAATGGCTACACCTTC,CAWSVRGINGYTF
15,TRBV29-1,NA,NA,TRBJ1-1,TGCAGCGTTGGTGGTAAGGATTTCATGAACACTGAAGCTTTCTTT,CSVGGKDFMNTEAFF
16,TRBV19,NA,NA,TRBJ1-1,TGTGCCAGTAGTTCCGCCGGGGGGCTCTTGAACACTGAAGCTTTCTTT,CASSSAGGLLNTEAFF
13,TRBV6-1,NA,NA,TRBJ1-1,TGTGCCAGCAGGGAAGAGCGAGTCACTGAAGCTTTCTTT,CASREERVTEAFF
13,TRBV12-3/TRBV12-4,NA,NA,TRBJ1-2,TGTGCCAGCAGACCCGACACTTACTATGGCTACACCTTC,CASRPDTYYGYTF
15,TRBV2,NA,NA,TRBJ1-2,TGTGCCAGCAGAGGGCAGGGTGCTCTTGGGGATGGCTACACCTTC,CASRGQGALGDGYTF
13,TRBV19,NA,NA,TRBJ1-4,TGTGCCAGTAGTATCCAGCGTAATGAAAAACTGTTTTTT,CASSIQRNEKLFF
15,TRBV7-9,NA,NA,TRBJ1-4,TGTGCCAGCAGCTCTACAGGGATAACTAATGAAAAACTGTTTTTT,CASSSTGITNEKLFF
12,TRBV29-1,NA,NA,TRBJ1-3,TGCAGCATATGGGACGGTAGAAACACCATATATTTT,CSIWDGRNTIYF
15,TRBV27,NA,NA,TRBJ1-6,TGTGCCAGCACCCTTGGGGGAGGGTTTAATTCACCCCTCCACTTT,CASTLGGGFNSPLHF
15,TRBV29-1,NA,NA,TRBJ2-7,TGCAGCGTTGATGGTGGTTTTGGACGGACCTACGAGCAGTACTTC,CSVDGGFGRTYEQYF
14,TRBV5-1,TRBD1,few,TRBJ1-2,TGCGCCAGCAGCTCAGGACAGGGGTTCTATGGCTACACCTTC,CASSSGQGFYGYTF
16,TRBV21-1,NA,NA,TRBJ2-7,TGTGCCAGCAGCAAAGTTGGGCCGCCCTTGTTCCACGAGCAGTACTTC,CASSKVGPPLFHEQYF
15,TRBV6-5,NA,NA,TRBJ1-1,TGTGCCAGCATCCAAACGGCACTCCAGAACACTGAAGCTTTCTTT,CASIQTALQNTEAFF
18,TRBV11-2,NA,NA,TRBJ1-2,TGTGCCAGCAGCTTAGGCTCAGGGAAGACGGAGCCTAACTATGGCTACACCTTC,CASSLGSGKTEPNYGYTF
13,TRBV11-2,NA,NA,TRBJ1-2,TGTGCCAGCAGCCCGACAGGCGACTATGGCTACACCTTC,CASSPTGDYGYTF